Following are 9 T cell receptor beta chains from one sample sequenced in a study of shared clonotypes between healthy human individuals. Measured with immunoSEQ multiplex PCR; TCRdb has only the in-frame clones, and not every one. The sample lists under 600,000 clones; over 75% were seen once. Specimen: PBMCs. These receptors originate from a woman aged 40 to 50 in good health. Some clones in this sample may be carry-over from other donors' samples.

The genes are TRBV27 and TRBJ2-7; 8 bases map to TRBD2. Losses at the gene ends were 2 bases for V and 2 bases for J; bases not matched to a gene: 8. The CDR3 spans 16 residues. Germline CDR1 is MNHEY and CDR2 is SMNVEV (reference sequence). The CDR3 protein is CASSLGPPGLAYEQYF. CDR3 bases: TGTGCCAGCAGTTTAGGCCCGCCGGGACTAGCCTACGAGCAGTACTTC.

The V and J genes are TRBV28 and TRBJ2-7; 10 nucleotides match TRBD2. The J segment lost 4 bases and the V segment lost 6 bases, leaving 9 bases of the junction unmatched. Germline CDR1 reads MDHEN; CDR2 reads SYDVKM. This CDR3 is built from 15 residues. CDR3 sequence reads: CASSETGTSVYEQYF. The CDR3, as DNA: TGTGCCAGCAGCGAAACCGGGACTAGCGTTTACGAGCAGTACTTC.

CDR3 in amino acids: CASSTGLAGISTGEQYF. The CDR3 nucleotides are TGTGCCAGCAGCACCGGACTAGCGGGAATCTCAACTGGCGAGCAGTACTTC. The genes are TRBV7-8 and TRBJ2-7; 12 bases map to TRBD2. The V segment lost 5 bases and the J segment 6 bases; nucleotides outside the gene matches: 14. This CDR3 has 17 residues. The germline V gene has CDR1 SGHVS and CDR2 FQNEAQ.

The rearrangement joins TRBV29-1 to TRBJ1-2, with 9 nucleotides matching TRBD1. Trimming cost V 3 bases and J 7 bases; bases outside gene matches: 12. The CDR3 sequence is 15 residues long. The V gene's germline CDR1 is SQVTM and CDR2 ANQGSEA. The CDR3 coding sequence is TGCAGCGTTGACCCACCGGGACAGGGCTTCGGTGGCTACACCTTC. This translates into CSVDPPGQGFGGYTF.

The J gene is TRBJ2-4, the V gene TRBV4-3; tentatively, D is TRBD1 or TRBD2 (5 bases each). The CDR3 has 12 residues. The germline CDR1 and CDR2 sequences are LGHNA and YSLEER. The germline V and J ends were trimmed by 5 bases and 7 bases, with 9 bases remaining between them. CDR3 DNA sequence: TGCGCCAGCAGCAACGAGGGGAACATTCAGTACTTC. Protein: CASSNEGNIQYF.

Worth noting for this clone: The sample contains more than one DNA sequence encoding this CDR3. V is TRBV18 and J is TRBJ1-5; D gene uncertain. CDR3 length: 13 amino acids. Germline CDR1 and CDR2: KGHSH and LQKENI. V gave up 1 base and J gave up 1 base, with 2 bases separating them. CDR3 bases: TGTGCCAGCTCACCACAGAGCAATCAGCCCCAGCATTTT. Protein: CASSPQSNQPQHF.

V is TRBV7-8 and J is TRBJ2-1, with 13 bases lining up with TRBD2. J gave up 1 base and V 5 bases, and 8 bases lay outside the gene matches. This CDR3 is built from 18 residues. Germline CDR1 is SGHVS and CDR2 is FQNEAQ. The CDR3 protein is CASSQTSGRRRSYNEQFF. The DNA of the CDR3 is TGTGCCAGCAGCCAGACTAGCGGGAGGAGGCGTTCCTACAATGAGCAGTTCTTC.

This clone was seen more than once but under ten times. This chain uses TRBV12-2 with TRBJ1-5. TRBV12-2 is classified as a pseudogene. This CDR3 contains 19 residues. Written as DNA, the CDR3 is TGTGCAAGTCGCCACGGACTCGGACAAATCTTTACTAGCGCTCAGCCCCAGCATTTT. This sequence encodes CASRHGLGQIFTSAQPQHF.

The J gene is TRBJ1-5, the V gene TRBV6-6, with 9 bases lining up with TRBD1. The V gene's germline CDR1 is MNHNY and CDR2 SVGAGI (reference sequence). V dropped 6 bases and J dropped 6; count of bases not matched to a gene: 6. This CDR3 is built from 14 residues. CDR3 sequence reads: CASRGQGGGQPQHF. Here the CDR3 DNA reads TGTGCCAGCAGGGGACAGGGTGGGGGTCAGCCCCAGCATTTT.